This TCR beta chain stems from a study of patients and donors after allogeneic stem cell transplantation. V lost 7 bases to trimming and J lost 12 bases, with 14 bases between them. The germline V gene encodes CDR1 SGHKS and CDR2 YYEKEE (reference sequence). There are 11 residues in the CDR3. TCRdb re-derived calls from the RT-PCR reads in MiXCR, one entry per CDR3 protein. The sample holds roughly 960,000 distinct CDR3 sequences, roughly 17% seen once. What was sequenced was blood, either unsorted or a sorted T cell fraction (not recorded which). The TCR comes from a human donor who was either an allogeneic HSCT recipient or a stem cell or donor lymphocyte infusion donor (not recorded which). It is not recorded whose cells these are; they may come from a transplant donor. This sequence joins TRBV5-5 and TRBJ2-1; D tentatively reads TRBD1 or TRBD2 (6 bases each). The CDR3 here is CASRGGIGQFF. In nucleotides, the CDR3 is TGTGCCAGCCGAGGGGGGATTGGGCAGTTCTTC.